These 11 T cell receptor beta chains were sequenced from one sample in a study of blood T cell repertoires in COVID-19 (TCRdb year 2020). The protocol used for the library was the immunoSEQ multiplex PCR assay. This immuneACCESS table, as held by TCRdb, lists in-frame sequences with V and J called but not all clones. Of the missing ones, under half trace to an unresolved V gene in checked studies; the others have no known cause. The sample table contains 250,000 to 300,000 clones; only one count was recorded for approximately 90% of them. The ten largest account for around 2% of the sample. Sequenced input: PBMCs or T cells enriched from blood (not recorded which). Receptor source: a woman in her sixties in a cohort exposed to, infected with or recovered from COVID-19 (not recorded which).

The CDR3 DNA sequence: TGCGCCAGCAGCTTACAGCAAAGTTCCTACAATGAGCAGTTCTTC. It is translated as CASSLQQSSYNEQFF. The rearrangement uses TRBV5-1 and TRBJ2-1; D is ambiguous. In germline, CDR1 is SGHRS, CDR2 YFSETQ. The CDR3 is 15 amino acids. Deletions cut 2 bases from V and 1 base from J, with 10 bases between.

The V call is TRBV5-5, the J call TRBJ1-5; D is possibly TRBD1 (5 bases). Germline loops: CDR1 SGHKS, CDR2 YYEKEE (reference sequence). V lost 2 bases, J lost 5 bases, and 5 bases lay in between. The CDR3 covers 12 residues. CDR3 DNA sequence: TGTGCCAGCAGCTTAGGGGATCAGCCCCAGCATTTT. It encodes CASSLGDQPQHF.

The count of this clone is one. The gene calls are TRBV5-1 and TRBJ2-7; 10 nucleotides line up with TRBD2. The CDR3 covers 17 residues. V trimming: 4 bases; J trimming: 6 bases; junction bases outside the gene matches: 16. Germline CDR1 and CDR2: SGHRS and YFSETQ. The CDR3, as DNA: TGCGCCAGCAGCCCCTCCCCTAGCGGGAGAAGAACCTCCGAGCAGTACTTC. This codes for CASSPSPSGRRTSEQYF. The variable domain in full, with the rest retrieved from reference TRBV5-1 and TRBJ2-7, is KAGVTQTPRYLIKTRGQQVTLSCSPISGHRSVSWYQQTPGQGLQFLFEYFSETQRNKGNFPGRFSGRQFSNSRSEMNVSTLELGDSALYLCASSPSPSGRRTSEQYFGPGTRLTVT.

The rearrangement joins TRBV9 to TRBJ1-5, with TRBD1 identical over 8 bases. The CDR3 spans 16 residues. Germline CDR1 and CDR2: SGDLS and YYNGEE. Unmatched junction bases numbered 8, after V lost 0 bases and J lost 6 bases. The CDR3 region has the DNA TGTGCCAGCAGCGTAGATAGCGGACAGGGTGGTCAGCCCCAGCATTTT. As protein: CASSVDSGQGGQPQHF.

This chain joins TRBV20-1 and TRBJ2-5; weak D call: TRBD1 (5 bases). This CDR3 is 12 amino acids long. CDR1 is DFQATT, CDR2 SNEGSKA, per germline (reference sequence). With 3 bases removed from V and 5 bases from J, the gap between germline ends came to 10 bases. The CDR3 reads CSASVGVETQYF. The DNA of the CDR3 is TGCAGTGCTAGTGTAGGGGTGGAGACCCAGTACTTC.

The rearrangement uses TRBV5-1 and TRBJ2-7; tentatively, D is TRBD1 (6 bases). V dropped 4 bases and J dropped 0 bases, with 8 bases sitting between them. Germline values: CDR1 SGHRS, CDR2 YFSETQ. This CDR3 has 13 residues. The CDR3, as DNA: TGCGCCAGCAGCAGGGGGTACTCCTACGAGCAGTACTTC. Residues: CASSRGYSYEQYF.

CDR3 sequence (DNA): TGTGCCAGCAGTGACAGGACCTACGAGCAGTACTTC. This sequence encodes CASSDRTYEQYF. The chain has TRBV6-1 and TRBJ2-7; no clear D gene. This CDR3 region has 12 residues. Germline V CDR1 and CDR2: MNHNS, SASEGT. The V end lost 3 bases, the J end lost 2 bases, and 5 bases lay between the germline ends.

This rearrangement joins TRBV12-5 to TRBJ2-7; 7 bases line up with TRBD2. Germline V gives CDR1 LGHNT, CDR2 FRNRAP. This CDR3 is 14 amino acids long. Germline trimming cut 9 bases from V and 0 bases from J; bases unmatched to any gene: 8. The CDR3 DNA reads as TGTGCTAGAATAAATAGCGGGCCCTCCTACGAGCAGTACTTC. Its translation is CARINSGPSYEQYF.

The J gene is TRBJ2-5, the V gene TRBV30; the D gene is possibly TRBD1 (5 bases). Germline assignment: CDR1 GTSNPN and CDR2 SVGIG (reference sequence). This CDR3 comprises 12 residues. Trimming shortened V by 4 bases and J by 6 bases, and 12 bases separated the two germline ends. CDR3 nucleotides: TGTGCCTGGAATGCAGGGATGAAGACCCAGTACTTC. Its translation is CAWNAGMKTQYF.

The chain carries TRBV2 and TRBJ2-3, with a possible D match to TRBD1 (6 bases). V shed 7 bases and J shed 1 base, with 12 bases lying between them. The germline V gene encodes CDR1 SNHLY and CDR2 FYNNEI. The CDR3 runs 14 residues. The CDR3 nucleotides are TGTGCCAGCACCATGACAGGAGGCACAGATACGCAGTATTTT. Encoded protein: CASTMTGGTDTQYF.

This rearrangement joins TRBV9 to TRBJ1-4; TRBD1 agrees at 9 bases. CDR3 length: 15 residues. CDR1 is SGDLS, CDR2 YYNGEE, per germline. The V and J ends lost 0 bases and 8 bases, in that order; junction bases with no gene match: 5. CDR3 sequence: CASSVDRGLGEKLFF. CDR3 coding DNA: TGTGCCAGCAGCGTAGACAGGGGGCTAGGGGAAAAACTGTTTTTT.